This T cell receptor (beta chain) comes out of a study of somatic reversion in DOCK8 deficiency (dated by TCRdb to the early 2020s). Broadly, across the study: The study compared the T cell receptor beta repertoires of three groups: DOCK8-deficient patients, DOCK8-revertant patients and healthy volunteers. The study examined how somatic reversion of pathogenic DOCK8 variants changes lymphocyte differentiation and function in DOCK8 deficiency. The DOCK8-deficient patients included in the study had already been reported in previous work. The full study reports these points: The methods did not state, for each individual sample, whether the source material was whole blood or PBMCs.

Blood for healthy controls was obtained from volunteer donors provided by blood services in Australia and France. Genomic DNA for TCR repertoire analysis was isolated either from whole blood samples or from PBMCs. Turning to this clonotype: The antigen this receptor binds is unknown. No per-base quality is available; no much larger clone lies one base away.

Libraries were built with multiplex PCR. TRB libraries were made by one-step amplicon PCR using EuroClonality-NGS primers on around 0.095 ug genomic DNA. Sequencing of the TRB amplicons was carried out on Illumina MiSeq instruments using 2 x 250 bp version 2 chemistry. Concerning the study's data processing: Primary TRB sequence analysis and V(D)J annotation were performed with IMGT/HighV-QUEST. Once nonfunctional clones had been removed and the data downsampled for comparisons between samples, VDJtools was used to evaluate repertoire diversity and composition. TCRdb reprocessed the public reads (quality trimming at Q25 with fastp, clone calling with MiXCR) and kept in-frame beta chains. Here each entry gathers all rows of one CDR3 protein and keeps the most common genes and DNA. TCRdb, not the authors, supplied the V and J calls. In all, the sample holds fewer than 5,000 distinct CDR3 sequences, and approximately 24% of those were seen once. Approximately 8.5% of the sample belongs to the ten largest clones.

The CDR3 goes from the cysteine to the phenylalanine over 13 residues. Only the CDR3 DNA stays, 39 bases, in frame from base 1. CDR1 and CDR2, per the germline V gene (reference sequence), are LGHDT and YNNKEL. The germline ends are 10 bases apart after V is trimmed by 6 bases and J by 4 bases. The chain joins TRBV3-1 to TRBJ1-3; the D gene is unclear. This sequence originates from a human donor in good health. The sample comprised peripheral blood. Read as DNA, the sequence is TGTGCCAGCAGTAGTCGGGGAGGAAACACCATATATTTT. Protein translation: CASSSRGGNTIYF.